This T cell receptor beta chain originates from a study of T cell responses to AZD1222 COVID-19 vaccine. Points from the study as a whole: Researchers report vaccine-associated CD4 TCRs spanning spike, with dominance at 160-218 and 743-854. The donor cohort was predominantly white British with a female majority, and clonal diversity may have been underestimated. All repertoire sampling was performed exclusively after the peak T cell response.

With respect to this clone: Its matching antigen is unknown.

This CDR3 spans 13 amino acids. The V gene lost 0 bases and the J gene lost 2 bases, with 7 bases spanning the gap. Per germline, CDR1 SQVTM and CDR2 ANQGSEA. Clones were read by immunoSEQ multiplex PCR, and TCRdb kept only the in-frame ones, dropping some. The sample comprises approximately 94,000 clones, around 87% of which are singletons, and roughly 4.2% rests with the top ten. This rearrangement joins TRBV29-1 to TRBJ1-1; no definite D call. The clonotype comes from an adult in good health. The specimen comprised peripheral blood, sampled on day 0 of MenACWY control vaccination. The CDR3 region is CSVEESQNTEAFF. The CDR3 bases are TGCAGCGTTGAAGAGTCCCAAAACACTGAAGCTTTCTTT.